Listed below are T cell receptor beta chains from one sample, sequenced in a study of blood T cell repertoires in COVID-19. Profiled with immunoSEQ multiplex PCR; TCRdb holds only in-frame clones, not every one. The sample carries 200,000 to 250,000 clones, approximately 81% recorded once. Material: peripheral blood. The source is a man aged 35-49 years with acute or convalescent COVID-19. CDR3s include the opening cysteine and the closing phenylalanine or tryptophan. A D gene is named only where the DNA matches it firmly. Not all rows give a size; the values are once, few, many and, for expanded clones, a class.

TRBJ1-2 TRBV30 - - TGTGCCTGGAGTGACCCTAATAATAACTATGGCTACACCTTC CAWSDPNNNYGYTF
TRBJ2-7 TRBV4-3 TRBD1 - TGCGCCAGCAGCCCGGGGACAGGGATATACGAGCAGTACTTC CASSPGTGIYEQYF
TRBJ2-3 TRBV24-1 TRBD2 - TGTGCCACCAGCTCCCTCCAGGCAGCGGGGCCTAGCACAGATACGCAGTATTTT CATSSLQAAGPSTDTQYF
TRBJ2-7 TRBV5-8 - - TGTGCCAGCAGCTTGGCTCGAGGATTTCGCGAGCAGTACTTC CASSLARGFREQYF
TRBJ1-2 TRBV29-1 - - TGCAGCGTTGCGGACAGTACAAACTATGGCTACACCTTC CSVADSTNYGYTF
TRBJ1-2 TRBV6-5 - - TGTGCCAGCAGTTTGGGGGGAACTGGCTACACCTTC CASSLGGTGYTF
TRBJ1-5 TRBV5-1 - - TGCGCCAGCAGCCCGCAGGAGGGTAGCAATCAGCCCCAGCATTTT CASSPQEGSNQPQHF
TRBJ1-2 TRBV7-9 TRBD1 - TGTGCCAGCAGCGGCCAGGGACAGGGGGCACCTCGGGGCTACACCTTC CASSGQGQGAPRGYTF
TRBJ2-2 TRBV13 - - TGTGCCAGCAGCTTAGAGCCGGGGGCGAACACCGGGGAGCTGTTTTTT CASSLEPGANTGELFF
TRBJ2-3 TRBV27 TRBD1 - TGTGCCAGCAGTTTATTAGGGACAGGGGGCATAGATACGCAGTATTTT CASSLLGTGGIDTQYF
TRBJ2-7 TRBV27 - - TGTGCCAGCAGGGAGAGCTCCTCCTACGAGCAGTACTTC CASRESSSYEQYF
TRBJ2-2 TRBV5-1 TRBD2 - TGCGCCAGCAGCTTTCTAGCGGCCTTGAACACCGGGGAGCTGTTTTTT CASSFLAALNTGELFF
TRBJ1-1 TRBV18 - - TGTGCCAGCTCCCCCGGGGTCCAGGACTCTGAAGCTTTCTTT CASSPGVQDSEAFF
TRBJ1-2 TRBV5-1 - - TGCGCCAGCAGCTTTTCCTTTTTAGACAGGAACTATGGCTACACCTTC CASSFSFLDRNYGYTF
TRBJ1-1 TRBV30 TRBD1 few TGTGCCTGGAGTGTTCTAACAGGGGAGACTGAAGCTTTCTTT CAWSVLTGETEAFF